This note documents a single T cell receptor (beta chain) sequence. This clone was observed once. No antigen is known for it. The sample holds no much larger clone one base away, and base qualities are not on file. On its own, one read is weak support. This specimen comes from a study of OX40 agonist ivuxolimab in advanced cancers. Study-wide context: The costimulatory receptor OX40 (CD134) was targeted by ivuxolimab, a fully human IgG2 agonistic monoclonal antibody. Intravenous ivuxolimab was administered to patients every 2 weeks at six dose levels: 0.01, 0.1, 0.3, 1.5, 3 and 10 mg/kg. Among the roughly 50 dose-escalation patients, about 19 had hepatocellular carcinoma, around 15 melanoma, 9 renal cell carcinoma and 9 head and neck cancer. The dose-escalation cohort was 82.7% male with a mean age of roughly 60 years, ranging from 23 to 79. Prior anti-PD-1, anti-PD-L1 or anti-CTLA-4 therapy was permitted, and checkpoint inhibitors had been received by approximately 39% of dose-escalation patients. Partial responses occurred in three dose-escalation patients, of whom one had hepatocellular carcinoma and two had cutaneous melanoma. The point of sequencing TCRbeta in the periphery was to test whether ivuxolimab changed TCR sequence diversity and drove clonal T-cell expansion. The paper covers the monotherapy dose-escalation part of the phase I ivuxolimab trial, which included N ≈ 54 patients. Study-wide conclusions, independent of this receptor: At doses of 0.1 to 3.0 mg/kg, clonal expansion of both CD4+ and CD8+ blood T cells was observed from baseline to week 6. After ivuxolimab, expanded clones were on average more numerous among CD8+ T cells than among CD4+ T cells. In the 0.1-3.0 mg/kg groups, partial responders were among the patients with the lowest normalized peripheral clonal expansion, particularly in CD8+ T cells. Low levels of normalized T-cell clonal expansion were also seen in some patients who did not respond. The antigen specificity of the peripheral T cells that underwent clonal expansion was not determined.

To sequence the TCRbeta CDR3 region, genomic DNA was isolated from the sorted cells. The immunoSEQ Assay was used for sequencing of TCRbeta CDR3 regions. Entries here come from immuneACCESS through TCRdb and include only in-frame sequences with V and J called. Some clones fail to appear in such tables; in the studies checked, an unresolved V gene covers under half of the shortfall, and the cause of the remainder is unknown. This sample is represented by around 6,600 clones; 70% of them were singletons. The top ten hold 50% to 60% of the sample. Patients with autoimmune disease history or receiving systemic immunosuppression were excluded from the trial. Peripheral blood for TCR sequencing was collected from all dose cohorts at baseline, on cycle 4 day 1, and on cycle 7 day 1. The samples were taken from a phase I, first-in-human, multicenter, open-label dose-escalation trial of ivuxolimab. Adults with locally advanced or metastatic head and neck squamous cell, hepatocellular, melanoma or renal cell carcinoma were enrolled in the trial. CD4+ and CD8+ T cells were sorted separately from peripheral blood before TCR sequencing.

The germline V gene provides CDR1 MDHEN and CDR2 SYDVKM. Trimming takes 3 bases off V and 7 bases off J; junction bases not matched to a gene: 2. The CDR3 starts with the cysteine, ends with the phenylalanine, and has 13 residues. Just the 39-base CDR3 DNA is kept, in frame starting at base 1. Sequencing was performed on CD4+ or CD8+ T cells sorted from blood, taken in a trial of the OX40 agonist ivuxolimab. This receptor was identified in an adult with an advanced solid tumor such as melanoma, head and neck, liver or kidney cancer. The chain joins TRBV28 to TRBJ1-5; 8 nucleotides in the junction match TRBD1. The base sequence is TGTGCCAGCAGTTTCAGGGGGCCCCAGCCCCAGCATTTT. Translation gives CASSFRGPQPQHF.